This T cell receptor delta chain appears in the sequencing data of a study of gamma-delta T cells after stem cell transplantation. TCRdb reanalyzed the RT-PCR reads using CATT. Among some 2,200 delta-chain clones listed, roughly 2% were seen once. This clone came up a few times. TCRdb pairs this DNA with a much larger clone's protein that differs at residue 7, likely a read error; the protein shown was translated from the DNA. The CDR3 runs 17 residues. V was cut by 8 bases and J by 0 bases, with 24 bases left in between. Germline V gene lookup returns CDR1 GEAIGNYY and CDR2 EKD. The V call is TRDV2, the J call TRDJ1; the D gene is possibly TRDD3 (5 bases). This clonotype was obtained from a human donor. It is not recorded whose cells these are; they may come from a transplant donor. Sequences were obtained from gamma-delta T cells. This CDR3 reads CAYDGVAGGLYTDKLIF. CDR3 coding DNA: TGTGCCTATGATGGGGTAGCCGGGGGTTTGTACACCGATAAACTCATCTTT.